This TCR beta chain came from a study of blood T cells in healthy people across ages. Germline loops: CDR1 SEHNR, CDR2 FQNEAQ (reference sequence). Trimming took 4 bases from V and 2 from J; bases not matched to a gene: 5. This CDR3 is 15 amino acids long. The second PCR ran about 6 to 12 cycles with a sample-barcoded 5' primer and J-beta primers. TCRdb itself ran the 5' RACE reads through MiXCR, one entry per CDR3 protein. The sample holds 1.5 million to 2 million distinct CDR3 sequences, around half seen once. This clonotype has at least ten counts. The chain couples TRBV7-9 to TRBJ1-2, with 9 bases lining up with TRBD1. What was sequenced was blood. The receptor's source is a middle-aged woman in good health. The DNA of the CDR3 is TGTGCCAGCAGCTCACCCGGACAGGGGAACTATGGCTACACCTTC. It specifies CASSSPGQGNYGYTF.